This T cell receptor (beta chain) was recorded in a study of glioma-infiltrating T cells. From germline, CDR1 is SNHLY and CDR2 FYNNEI. Trimming left V 8 bases short and J 5 bases short, with 15 bases between. The CDR3 has 13 amino acids. The study, taken as a whole, reports: Tissue and blood shared very few CDR3 sequences. Gliomas, especially low-grade, showed above-expected tissue-blood divergence; non-neoplastic patients showed below.

The iRepertoire nested amplicon-rescue multiplex PCR amplified TCR alpha and beta CDR3s from RNA. Input was 100-400 ng of tissue mRNA or PBMC total RNA. TCRdb independently ran MiXCR on the multiplex PCR reads; one entry per CDR3 protein. The profile shows around 120,000 distinct CDR3 sequences, 20% to 25% of them singletons. On this clonotype itself: Its cognate antigen is unknown.

Sequenced sample: glioma tissue, nonneoplastic brain tissue, or PBMCs (not recorded which). This sequence joins TRBV2 and TRBJ2-5; D may correspond to TRBD1 or TRBD2 (5 bases each). The source of this sequence is a human donor with low-grade glioma or glioblastoma, undergoing nonglioma brain surgery, or in good health (not recorded which). CDR3 bases: TGTGCCAGCGGGACCTCCGTGGCTGAGACCCAGTACTTC. Its protein product is CASGTSVAETQYF.